This entry describes one T cell receptor (beta chain). The data were obtained in a study of blood T cell repertoires in COVID-19. About the research overall: Acute and convalescent COVID-19 samples came from the United States, Italy and Spain.

This CDR3 contains 18 residues. The germline V gene encodes CDR1 KGHSH and CDR2 LQKENI. Losses at the gene ends were 1 base for V and 4 bases for J; bases not matched to a gene: 14. Some clones are missing from TCRdb's copy, which holds only in-frame ones; the method was immunoSEQ multiplex PCR. The table includes about 250,000 clones, 80% to 85% detected once. Within 2 weeks before study entry, exposed participants met a COVID-19 case. The TCR comes from a man in his forties or fifties who had been exposed to COVID-19. The V call is TRBV18, the J call TRBJ2-5; 8 bases fit TRBD1. Sequencing used PBMCs or T cells enriched from blood (not recorded which). The CDR3 loop reads CASSPQGTGDQGRETQYF. CDR3 bases: TGTGCCAGCTCACCACAGGGGACAGGAGACCAAGGCCGAGAGACCCAGTACTTC.